Shown below are 22 T cell receptor beta chains from a single sample sequenced in a study of blood T cell repertoires in COVID-19. Measured with immunoSEQ multiplex PCR; TCRdb has only the in-frame clones, and not every one. This sample has fewer than 500,000 clones, with over 65% found just once. The sample was peripheral blood. The receptors shown here come from a human donor with acute or convalescent COVID-19. The donor label of this sample is uncertain.

V gene TRBV6-5 combines with J gene TRBJ1-1; unclear D gene. The CDR3 is 13 residues long. Germline values: CDR1 MNHEY, CDR2 SVGAGI. V was pared by 6 bases and J by 2 bases, with 10 bases between. The CDR3: CASRYEANTEAFF. CDR3 coding DNA: TGTGCCAGCAGGTATGAGGCCAACACTGAAGCTTTCTTT.

As for this clone: The sample carries other DNA sequences with the same CDR3. The chain recombines TRBV15 with TRBJ1-1; no clear D. The V and J ends lost 3 bases and 0 bases respectively, with 5 bases between them. The CDR3 runs to 13 residues. Germline CDR1 is LNHNV and CDR2 is YYDKDF (reference sequence). CDR3 in amino acids: CATSRGLNTEAFF. CDR3 in DNA: TGTGCCACCAGCAGGGGCCTGAACACTGAAGCTTTCTTT.

The chain carries TRBV15 and TRBJ1-5; 9 nucleotides line up with TRBD1. Germline CDR1 reads LNHNV; CDR2 reads YYDKDF (reference sequence). V gave up 4 bases and J gave up 5 bases; unmatched junction bases: 3. CDR3 length equals 14 residues. The CDR3: CATSIRQGDQPQHF. CDR3 sequence (DNA): TGTGCCACCAGCATAAGACAGGGGGATCAGCCCCAGCATTTT.

This chain connects TRBV3-1 (or the pseudogene TRBV3-2) to TRBJ2-1, with D possibly matching TRBD2 (5 bases). Germline lookup yields CDR1 LGHDT and CDR2 YNNKEL (reference sequence). Trimming took off 5 bases at V and 7 bases at J, with 18 bases between the two ends. The CDR3 contains 15 residues. CDR3 nucleotides: TGTGCCAGCAGCTACGGGGTGTTGCCCACAAATGAGCAGTTCTTC. As protein: CASSYGVLPTNEQFF.

CDR3 in amino acids: CASSPVQGDFMNTEAFF. The CDR3 DNA sequence: TGTGCCAGCAGCCCAGTCCAGGGGGATTTTATGAACACTGAAGCTTTCTTT. The chain links TRBV4-2 to TRBJ1-1, with 7 bases that match TRBD1. The germline V gene encodes CDR1 LGHNA and CDR2 YNFKEQ. This CDR3 region has 17 residues. The V and J ends lost 4 bases and 0 bases, in that order; junction bases with no gene match: 11.

V usage is TRBV6-4 and J usage is TRBJ2-1, with 7 nucleotides matching TRBD2. The CDR3 loop spans 16 amino acids. The V gene end was trimmed by 5 bases and the J gene end by 5 bases; junction bases not matched to a gene: 12. Germline values: CDR1 MRHNA, CDR2 SNTAGT. The CDR3 DNA reads as TGTGCCAGCAGTTTGTGGGCTAGCGGACTTAACAATGAGCAGTTCTTC. Its translation: CASSLWASGLNNEQFF.

This chain connects TRBV15 to TRBJ2-1, with 12 bases matching TRBD2. Germline-derived CDR1 and CDR2 are LNHNV and YYDKDF (reference sequence). Trimming at V came to 1 base and at J to 10 bases, leaving 2 bases not matched to a gene. There are 14 residues in the CDR3. In DNA form, the CDR3 reads TGTGCCACCAGCAGAGGACTAGCGGGAGAGGAGCAGTTCTTC. It codes for CATSRGLAGEEQFF. Using reference TRBV15 and TRBJ2-1 for the parts outside the CDR3, the full variable domain is DAMVIQNPRYQVTQFGKPVTLSCSQTLNHNVMYWYQQKSSQAPKLLFHYYDKDFNNEADTPDNFQSRRPNTSFCFLDIRSPGLGDTAMYLCATSRGLAGEEQFFGPGTRLTVL.

V is TRBV7-2 and J is TRBJ2-7; the D is unclear. CDR3 length equals 13 residues. Trimming stripped 5 bases from V and 4 bases from J, with 12 bases between. The germline gives CDR1 SGHTA, CDR2 FQGNSA. CDR3 sequence reads: CASSVVGYYEQYF. Here the CDR3 DNA reads TGTGCCAGCAGCGTCGTCGGGTATTACGAGCAGTACTTC.

The CDR3 DNA reads as TGTGCCAGTAGTATCCCAATTAGGGGGCGAGAGACCCAGTACTTC. Translation: CASSIPIRGRETQYF. V is TRBV19 and J is TRBJ2-5; 7 nucleotides line up with TRBD1. V lost 3 bases and J lost 4; bases outside the gene matches: 8. The CDR3 is 15 residues long. Germline-derived CDR1 and CDR2 are LNHDA and SQIVND (reference sequence).

The chain recombines TRBV7-6 with TRBJ2-2; D is undetermined. V was shortened by 1 base and J by 1 base, with 7 bases between the two germline ends. The CDR3 is 15 amino acids. Germline V lookup: CDR1 SGHVS, CDR2 FNYEAQ. The CDR3 protein is CASSLGLQNTGELFF. The CDR3 nucleotides are TGTGCCAGCAGCTTAGGACTCCAGAACACCGGGGAGCTGTTTTTT.

V and J are TRBV11-2 and TRBJ1-1; 8 nucleotides align to TRBD1. Germline loops: CDR1 SGHAT, CDR2 FQNNGV. V lost 4 bases and J lost 5; bases outside the gene matches: 6. The CDR3 extends over 14 amino acids. The CDR3 region is CASSSGQAWTEAFF. The CDR3 bases are TGTGCCAGCAGCTCGGGACAGGCGTGGACTGAAGCTTTCTTT. The full variable domain, completed using reference TRBV11-2 and TRBJ1-1, is EAGVAQSPRYKIIEKRQSVAFWCNPISGHATLYWYQQILGQGPKLLIQFQNNGVVDDSQLPKDRFSAERLKGVDSTLKIQPAKLEDSAVYLCASSSGQAWTEAFFGQGTRLTVV.

The rearrangement links TRBV7-2 to TRBJ1-4, with D maybe TRBD1 (5 bases). The germline V and J ends were trimmed by 5 bases and 5 bases, with 15 bases remaining between them. The CDR3 length is 15 residues. Germline values: CDR1 SGHTA, CDR2 FQGNSA. The CDR3 region is CASSPQRGYNEKLFF. CDR3 nucleotides: TGTGCCAGCAGCCCCCAAAGGGGCTACAATGAAAAACTGTTTTTT.

The chain links TRBV6-5 to TRBJ1-2; D may be TRBD1 (5 bases). The CDR3 spans 12 residues. Germline CDR1 is MNHEY and CDR2 is SVGAGI. Trimming cost V 6 bases and J 2 bases, with 7 bases left between them. The CDR3 spells CASRRQNYGYTF. The CDR3 DNA reads TGTGCCAGCAGAAGACAGAACTATGGCTACACCTTC.

This chain links TRBV9 with TRBJ2-5; no clear D. Germline V gene sequence: CDR1 SGDLS, CDR2 YYNGEE. V dropped 0 bases and J dropped 2 bases, with 11 bases sitting between them. The CDR3 extends over 15 amino acids. The CDR3 coding sequence is TGTGCCAGCAGCGTAGGCGGCGGCCTACAAGAGACCCAGTACTTC. Its protein product is CASSVGGGLQETQYF.

V and J are TRBV19 and TRBJ1-5; TRBD1 is a possible D gene (6 bases). V lost 5 bases to trimming and J lost 6 bases, with 14 bases between them. The CDR3 runs 14 residues. CDR1 and CDR2 (germline): LNHDA, SQIVND (reference sequence). The chain's CDR3 is CASSPGQIRQPQHF. CDR3 DNA sequence: TGTGCCAGTAGTCCAGGACAGATCCGTCAGCCCCAGCATTTT.

This rearrangement joins TRBV28 to TRBJ1-6; no definite D call. This CDR3 has 13 amino acids. Trimming took off 3 bases at V and 4 bases at J, with 4 bases between the two ends. CDR1 MDHEN and CDR2 SYDVKM come from the germline V gene. CDR3 sequence reads: CASSFRYNSPLHF. The CDR3 coding sequence is TGTGCCAGCAGTTTTAGATATAATTCACCCCTCCACTTT. Full variable domain (rest looked up from reference TRBV28 and TRBJ1-6): DVKVTQSSRYLVKRTGEKVFLECVQDMDHENMFWYRQDPGLGLRLIYFSYDVKMKEKGDIPEGYSVSREKKERFSLILESASTNQTSMYLCASSFRYNSPLHFGNGTRLTVT.

This sequence joins TRBV2 and TRBJ1-2, with D perhaps TRBD1 (5 bases). V was pared by 10 bases and J by 5 bases, with 14 bases between. The CDR3 covers 12 residues. Germline CDR1 SNHLY, CDR2 FYNNEI. The CDR3 nucleotides read TGTGCCACCCCGGGCAGGGCTTATGGCTACACCTTC. Its translation: CATPGRAYGYTF.

The V call is TRBV18, the J call TRBJ1-4; D not certain. Germline V gene sequence: CDR1 KGHSH, CDR2 LQKENI. Trimming took off 3 bases at V and 6 bases at J, with 8 bases between the two ends. There are 13 residues in the CDR3. This CDR3 reads CASSPGAYEKLFF. In DNA, the CDR3 is TGTGCCAGCTCACCGGGCGCCTATGAAAAACTGTTTTTT.

The chain carries TRBV6-7 and TRBJ2-3; D call uncertain. TRBV6-7 is an open reading frame whose function is uncertain. Trimming shortened V by 2 bases and J by 1 base, and 16 bases separated the two germline ends. There are 17 residues in the CDR3. The CDR3 DNA follows: TGTGCCAGCAGTTACGTTGCATACTGTTCTCGCACAGATACGCAGTATTTT. Amino acids: CASSYVAYCSRTDTQYF.

The chain links TRBV5-8 to TRBJ2-6, with 7 bases identical to TRBD2. Per germline, CDR1 SGHTS and CDR2 YDEGEE. V dropped 1 base and J dropped 2; count of bases not matched to a gene: 3. The CDR3 consists of 16 residues. The CDR3 spells CASSLFAGAGANVLTF. The CDR3 nucleotides read TGTGCCAGCAGCTTGTTCGCGGGAGCTGGGGCCAACGTCCTGACTTTC.

The chain uses TRBV6-5 and TRBJ1-4; possibly TRBD1 for D (6 bases). This CDR3 comprises 12 residues. V was shortened by 6 bases and J by 5 bases, with 7 bases between the two germline ends. Germline CDR1 reads MNHEY; CDR2 reads SVGAGI. The chain's CDR3 is CASRQGNEKLFF. CDR3 nucleotides: TGTGCCAGCAGGCAGGGGAATGAAAAACTGTTTTTT.

J is TRBJ1-2 and V is TRBV19, with 7 bases fitting TRBD1. Germline V gene lookup returns CDR1 LNHDA and CDR2 SQIVND (reference sequence). The length of the CDR3 is 14 residues. With V trimmed by 7 bases and J by 7 bases, 12 bases remained unmatched. The CDR3 DNA reads as TGTGCCAGTATTGGGACAGACCACCCGCTTGGCTACACCTTC. It translates to CASIGTDHPLGYTF.